This TCR beta chain stems from a study of blood T cell repertoires in COVID-19. Study background: Collection of acute and convalescent COVID-19 samples took place in the United States, Italy and Spain. PBMCs, B-cell-depleted T cells, or T cells provided the cDNA or gDNA that made up the material.

Original analysis: The assay estimated nucleated cells by amplifying reference gene primers. TCRdb's table, derived via immunoSEQ multiplex PCR, lists solely in-frame clones and lacks some. The DNA gave D and trimming, while V, J and clone size come from that table. The repertoire includes approximately 110,000 clones, around 88% of them detected once, and almost 0.9% sits in the top ten. The TCR originated in a woman aged 45-65 years with active or convalescent COVID-19. Sequencing was carried out using peripheral blood.

As DNA, the CDR3 is TGTGCCAGTAGTATATTCGGGAGAAGTTACAATGAGCAGTTCTTC. Translated, it gives CASSIFGRSYNEQFF. The chain has TRBV19 and TRBJ2-1; a possible D gene is TRBD2 (6 bases). Germline V gene lookup returns CDR1 LNHDA and CDR2 SQIVND (reference sequence). V lost 2 bases and J lost 4, with 12 bases in between. CDR3 length: 15 residues.